The 25 T cell receptor beta chains reported below all come from one sample, sequenced in a study of cytomegalovirus exposure and HLA in healthy donors (dated by TCRdb to about 2017). Libraries were constructed by the immunoSEQ multiplex PCR assay. For the multiplex PCR, a mixture combining 60 forward primers for TCR Vbeta segments and 13 reverse primers for TCR Jbeta segments was used. TCRdb took over this immuneACCESS table, retaining in-frame rearrangements with V and J assigned. Such tables are incomplete; in checked studies, under half of the missing clones stem from an unresolved V gene, and the remainder is unexplained. This sample holds tens of thousands of clones; over 55% were observed only once. Less than 7.5% of the sample comes from the top ten. Sequencing used PBMCs. Receptors originate from a man younger than 45 in good health and CMV-seropositive.

The chain is built from TRBV5-1 and TRBJ2-5; D is possibly TRBD1 (5 bases). Deletions cut 0 bases from V and 2 bases from J, with 17 bases between. The CDR3 has 17 amino acids. Germline V gene sequence: CDR1 SGHRS, CDR2 YFSETQ. CDR3 region: CASSLGVGAPAQETQYF. CDR3 coding DNA: TGCGCCAGCAGCTTGGGGGTAGGGGCGCCGGCACAAGAGACCCAGTACTTC.

The chain uses TRBV2 and TRBJ2-1; D may be TRBD2 (5 bases). The CDR3 runs 15 residues. Germline V gene lookup returns CDR1 SNHLY and CDR2 FYNNEI. Trimming left V 1 base short and J 5 bases short, with 12 bases between. The CDR3 nucleotides are TGTGCCAGCAGTGAAGTCCCTGGACTTAACAATGAGCAGTTCTTC. Amino acid sequence: CASSEVPGLNNEQFF.

The gene calls are TRBV6-1 and TRBJ1-2; D may be TRBD1 (5 bases). CDR1 is MNHNS, CDR2 SASEGT, per germline. CDR3 length: 16 residues. With 3 bases removed from V and 1 base from J, the gap between germline ends came to 15 bases. CDR3 sequence reads: CASSDRGTAYNYGYTF. The CDR3 region has the DNA TGTGCCAGCAGTGACCGGGGGACGGCCTATAACTATGGCTACACCTTC.

This chain links TRBV7-2 with TRBJ1-5, with TRBD1 as a possible D gene (5 bases). Germline CDR1 and CDR2: SGHTA and FQGNSA. Trimming removed 5 bases from V and 0 bases from J, with 17 bases in between. There are 17 residues in the CDR3. The CDR3 loop is CASSARGGSDSNQPQHF. The DNA for the CDR3 is TGTGCCAGCAGCGCCCGGGGGGGATCAGATAGCAATCAGCCCCAGCATTTT. Full variable domain (missing parts from reference TRBV7-2 and TRBJ1-5): GAGVSQSPSNKVTEKGKDVELRCDPISGHTALYWYRQSLGQGLEFLIYFQGNSAPDKSGLPSDRFSAERTGGSVSTLTIQRTQQEDSAVYLCASSARGGSDSNQPQHFGDGTRLSIL.

This clone was counted only a few times. J is TRBJ2-6 and V is TRBV14; TRBD1 matches at 7 bases. The CDR3 covers 17 residues. Trimming at V came to 1 base and at J to 0 bases, leaving 3 bases not matched to a gene. Germline assignment: CDR1 SGHDN and CDR2 FVKESK. CDR3 nucleotide sequence: TGTGCCAGCAGCCAAGGAGGGGGCCTCTCTGGGGCCAACGTCCTGACTTTC. This sequence encodes CASSQGGGLSGANVLTF.

This clone was counted only a few times. The chain employs TRBV7-2 and TRBJ2-1, with 11 bases matching TRBD2. This CDR3 region has 15 residues. Trimming took 5 bases from V and 6 from J; bases not matched to a gene: 6. Per germline, CDR1 SGHTA and CDR2 FQGNSA. The CDR3 protein is CASSATGTSGNEQFF. The CDR3 DNA follows: TGTGCCAGCAGCGCTACCGGGACTAGCGGCAATGAGCAGTTCTTC. Using reference TRBV7-2 and TRBJ2-1 for the parts outside the CDR3, the full variable domain is GAGVSQSPSNKVTEKGKDVELRCDPISGHTALYWYRQSLGQGLEFLIYFQGNSAPDKSGLPSDRFSAERTGGSVSTLTIQRTQQEDSAVYLCASSATGTSGNEQFFGPGTRLTVL.

CDR3 residues: CASSARTSGATYNEQFF. The CDR3 DNA sequence: TGTGCCAGCAGTGCGCGGACTAGCGGAGCGACCTACAATGAGCAGTTCTTC. The chain is built from TRBV6-1 and TRBJ2-1, with TRBD2 matching 10 bases. The CDR3 runs to 17 residues. Germline CDR1 is MNHNS and CDR2 is SASEGT. The V gene end was trimmed by 4 bases and the J gene end by 2 bases; junction bases not matched to a gene: 8.

This clone came up once. The rearrangement links TRBV7-2 to TRBJ2-5; 11 nucleotides line up with TRBD2. The J segment lost 7 bases and the V segment lost 2 bases, leaving 6 bases of the junction unmatched. Germline CDR1 and CDR2: SGHTA and FQGNSA. The CDR3 is 15 amino acids. CDR3 DNA: TGTGCCAGCAGCTTATTAGCGGGGGGGAAGGGGACCCAGTACTTC. This translates into CASSLLAGGKGTQYF.

The rearrangement joins TRBV27 to TRBJ2-7; the D gene is possibly TRBD1 (5 bases). CDR3 length: 16 amino acids. Trimming shortened V by 7 bases and J by 0 bases, and 19 bases separated the two germline ends. From germline, CDR1 is MNHEY and CDR2 SMNVEV (reference sequence). The CDR3 DNA reads TGTGCCAGCACTCACAGTTGGGGCAGGTTCTCCTACGAGCAGTACTTC. As protein: CASTHSWGRFSYEQYF.

The J gene is TRBJ2-1, the V gene TRBV7-3; D is unclear. CDR1 SGHTA and CDR2 FQGTGA come from the germline V gene. CDR3 size: 14 residues. Trimming left V 1 base short and J 5 bases short, with 9 bases between. The CDR3 DNA is TGTGCCAGCAGCTTAAACTTACAGCACAATGAGCAGTTCTTC. Its translation is CASSLNLQHNEQFF.

The rearrangement joins TRBV5-1 to TRBJ2-3, with 12 positions matching TRBD2. V was clipped by 0 bases and J by 1 base; unmatched bases: 3. In germline, CDR1 is SGHRS, CDR2 YFSETQ. The CDR3 spans 17 residues. CDR3 sequence (DNA): TGCGCCAGCAGCTTGGTTCCTAGCGGGGGGGGCACAGATACGCAGTATTTT. Translation: CASSLVPSGGGTDTQYF.

V is TRBV5-1 and J is TRBJ2-7; perhaps TRBD1 as D (6 bases). Deletions cut 0 bases from V and 6 bases from J, with 16 bases between. This CDR3 spans 15 amino acids. Per germline, CDR1 SGHRS and CDR2 YFSETQ. The chain's CDR3 is CASSLGRQVGLEQYF. Written as DNA, the CDR3 is TGCGCCAGCAGCTTGGGCCGACAGGTCGGTCTCGAGCAGTACTTC.

This chain connects TRBV5-4 to TRBJ2-7, with a possible D match to TRBD2 (5 bases). CDR3 length: 14 amino acids. Germline assignment: CDR1 SGHNT and CDR2 YYREEE (reference sequence). V was cut by 2 bases and J by 0 bases, with 9 bases left in between. The CDR3 reads CASSFSEGSYEQYF. The DNA for the CDR3 is TGTGCCAGCAGCTTCTCCGAGGGCTCCTACGAGCAGTACTTC.

The genes are TRBV28 and TRBJ2-2, with D possibly matching TRBD2 (7 bases). Germline V gene data show CDR1 as MDHEN and CDR2 as SYDVKM. The ends were cut back, 6 bases at V and 4 bases at J, with 15 bases in the middle. CDR3 length equals 15 residues. Here the CDR3 reads CASRPRGAVTGELFF. The CDR3 DNA reads as TGTGCCAGCAGACCTCGGGGGGCGGTCACCGGGGAGCTGTTTTTT.

The chain employs TRBV6-5 and TRBJ2-7, with D perhaps matching TRBD1 (7 bases). The CDR3 consists of 15 residues. The V gene lost 6 bases and the J gene lost 0 bases, with 15 bases spanning the gap. Germline CDR1 reads MNHEY; CDR2 reads SVGAGI. The CDR3: CASSRGTASSYEQYF. The DNA for the CDR3 is TGTGCCAGCAGCCGCGGGACAGCGAGCTCCTACGAGCAGTACTTC.

This chain joins TRBV6-1 and TRBJ1-1, with 9 bases matching TRBD1. CDR3 length: 14 residues. V shed 6 bases and J 1 base; nucleotides not matched to a gene: 3. CDR1 and CDR2 (germline): MNHNS, SASEGT. The CDR3 coding sequence is TGTGCCAGCAGAGGGACAGGGTCGAACACTGAAGCTTTCTTT. Amino acid sequence: CASRGTGSNTEAFF.

The rearrangement joins TRBV4-1 to TRBJ2-5; possibly TRBD1 for D (6 bases). The CDR3 extends over 16 amino acids. The germline V and J ends were trimmed by 0 bases and 4 bases, with 15 bases remaining between them. CDR1 and CDR2 from the germline V gene are MGHRA and YSYEKL. CDR3 bases: TGCGCCAGCAGCCAAGATTATAGGGGGATTCGAGAGACCCAGTACTTC. It is translated as CASSQDYRGIRETQYF.

The V gene is TRBV7-8, the J gene TRBJ1-5; TRBD1 aligns across 7 bases. V was clipped by 5 bases and J by 7 bases; unmatched bases: 11. Germline values: CDR1 SGHVS, CDR2 FQNEAQ. The CDR3 totals 15 residues. The CDR3 loop is CASSPLQGSRQPQHF. The CDR3, as DNA: TGTGCCAGCAGCCCCCTACAGGGGTCAAGGCAGCCCCAGCATTTT.

This clone was observed a few times. This chain connects TRBV28 to TRBJ2-5; 8 positions match TRBD1. The CDR3 has 16 residues. After removal of 6 bases from V and 11 bases from J, the junction contained 20 bases not matched to a gene. Germline values: CDR1 MDHEN, CDR2 SYDVKM. The CDR3, as DNA: TGTGCCAGCAGCTCCCCCTCAGGGGGCAGGGGTGCGGGGCAGTACTTC. Residues: CASSSPSGGRGAGQYF.

The V and J genes are TRBV13 and TRBJ1-5; D unresolved. The CDR3 extends over 14 amino acids. V was clipped by 6 bases and J by 0 bases, with 9 bases between them. Per the germline V gene, CDR1 is PRHDT and CDR2 is FYEKMQ (reference sequence). The CDR3 DNA sequence: TGTGCCAGCAGATCGAGTCGTAGCAATCAGCCCCAGCATTTT. The encoded protein is CASRSSRSNQPQHF. The whole variable domain, remainder taken from reference TRBV13 and TRBJ1-5, is AAGVIQSPRHLIKEKRETATLKCYPIPRHDTVYWYQQGPGQDPQFLISFYEKMQSDKGSIPDRFSAQQFSDYHSELNMSSLELGDSALYFCASRSSRSNQPQHFGDGTRLSIL.

Concerning this clone: One end of the junction is discordant with germline, which a read error may explain. This sample includes further DNA sequences coding for the same CDR3. The rearrangement links TRBV30 to TRBJ1-6; D is undetermined. The CDR3 contains 12 residues. CDR1 and CDR2 from the germline V gene are GTSNPN and SVGIG (reference sequence). Written as DNA, the CDR3 is TGTGCCTGGCGACTGGAAAATTCCCCCCTCCACTTT. Protein: CAWRLENSPLHF.

V and J are TRBV5-1 and TRBJ1-2, with 10 bases identical to TRBD1. After removal of 0 bases from V and 6 bases from J, the junction contained 2 bases not matched to a gene. CDR3 length: 14 amino acids. The V gene's germline CDR1 is SGHRS and CDR2 YFSETQ. The CDR3 loop reads CASSLAGTGDGYTF. The CDR3 DNA is TGCGCCAGCAGCTTGGCCGGGACAGGGGATGGCTACACCTTC.

The genes are TRBV11-2 and TRBJ2-5; 8 positions agree with TRBD2. CDR1 and CDR2 from the germline V gene are SGHAT and FQNNGV. V gave up 5 bases and J gave up 5 bases; unmatched junction bases: 7. This CDR3 is 14 amino acids long. The CDR3 bases are TGTGCCAGCAGCACCAGCGGGAGAGGGGAGACCCAGTACTTC. Its protein is CASSTSGRGETQYF.

There are a few counts of this clone. V is TRBV7-9 and J is TRBJ1-1, with unresolved D. This CDR3 comprises 13 residues. V was shortened by 1 base and J by 0 bases, with 3 bases between the two germline ends. From germline, CDR1 is SEHNR and CDR2 FQNEAQ (reference sequence). CDR3 DNA: TGTGCCAGCAGCTTAGACATGAACACTGAAGCTTTCTTT. It codes for CASSLDMNTEAFF.

The rearrangement links TRBV5-1 to TRBJ2-7; a possible D gene is TRBD2 (5 bases). The germline V gene encodes CDR1 SGHRS and CDR2 YFSETQ. The ends were cut back, 0 bases at V and 0 bases at J, with 10 bases in the middle. The CDR3 is made up of 15 amino acids. CDR3 amino acids: CASSLAVGSSYEQYF. The CDR3 DNA reads as TGCGCCAGCAGCTTGGCCGTGGGGAGCTCCTACGAGCAGTACTTC.